The T cell receptor (beta chain) described here comes from a study of T cell repertoires in cytomegalovirus infection. Study information: Carrying CMV and the relevant HLA type showed in public TCR beta signatures.

TCRdb re-derived calls from the reads in MiXCR, one entry per CDR3 protein. The data show more than 200,000 distinct CDR3 sequences, roughly 10% seen once. The clonotype originates from a human donor in good health (CMV status not recorded). Some clones in this sample may be carry-over from other donors' samples. Material for sequencing was PBMCs.

The CDR3 region has the DNA TGCAGTGTTCTGGGACTTGGAAACTATGGCTACACCTTC. This gives the protein CSVLGLGNYGYTF. V usage is TRBV20-1 and J usage is TRBJ1-2; D possibly corresponds to TRBD1 (5 bases). Germline V gene sequence: CDR1 DFQATT, CDR2 SNEGSKA (reference sequence). The CDR3 extends over 13 amino acids. The V end was cut by 7 bases, the J end by 2 bases, with 14 bases between.